This T cell receptor (beta chain) comes out of a study of CD8 T cells in Susac syndrome. Random hexamers were used to reverse transcribe an amount of about 0.45 to 1 ug RNA. An immunoSEQ multiplex PCR amplified TCR beta CDR3 over 54 Vbeta and 13 Jbeta. TCRdb recomputed calls from the immunoSEQ multiplex PCR reads with MiXCR, one row per CDR3 protein. The table shows some 260,000 distinct CDR3 sequences, with 70% to 90% occurring only once. V lost 1 base and J 2 bases, leaving 13 bases between the germline ends. This CDR3 is 16 amino acids long. CDR1 SGHTS and CDR2 YDEGEE come from the germline V gene.

The chain carries TRBV5-8 and TRBJ1-5; D may be TRBD1 (6 bases). What was sequenced was CD8+ T cells from PBMCs. This TCR derives from a human donor with multiple sclerosis. As DNA, the CDR3 is TGTGCCAGCAGCTTGTTAAGGGCAGGGGGCAATCAGCCCCAGCATTTT. Its translation is CASSLLRAGGNQPQHF.